This T cell receptor (beta chain) originates from a study of CD8+CD57+ T cells in acquired aplastic anemia. It was genomic DNA that served as the template for profiling TCR beta VDJ and CDR3. Each CDR3 protein gets one entry after TCRdb re-called the reads with MiXCR. The sample contains a few hundred thousand distinct CDR3 sequences, 61% of which appear only once. Germline V gene sequence: CDR1 SNHLY, CDR2 FYNNEI. The V segment lost 6 bases and the J segment 2 bases; nucleotides outside the gene matches: 7. The CDR3 is made up of 15 amino acids. This receptor was taken from a human donor in good health. Sequencing used sorted CD4+, CD8+, or CD8+CD57+ T cells (not recorded which) from PBMCs. The rearrangement uses TRBV2 and TRBJ2-7, with 10 nucleotides matching TRBD1. In DNA form, the CDR3 reads TGTGCCAGCAGAGATACCGGGACAGGGGCCTACGAGCAGTACTTC. It yields the protein CASRDTGTGAYEQYF.